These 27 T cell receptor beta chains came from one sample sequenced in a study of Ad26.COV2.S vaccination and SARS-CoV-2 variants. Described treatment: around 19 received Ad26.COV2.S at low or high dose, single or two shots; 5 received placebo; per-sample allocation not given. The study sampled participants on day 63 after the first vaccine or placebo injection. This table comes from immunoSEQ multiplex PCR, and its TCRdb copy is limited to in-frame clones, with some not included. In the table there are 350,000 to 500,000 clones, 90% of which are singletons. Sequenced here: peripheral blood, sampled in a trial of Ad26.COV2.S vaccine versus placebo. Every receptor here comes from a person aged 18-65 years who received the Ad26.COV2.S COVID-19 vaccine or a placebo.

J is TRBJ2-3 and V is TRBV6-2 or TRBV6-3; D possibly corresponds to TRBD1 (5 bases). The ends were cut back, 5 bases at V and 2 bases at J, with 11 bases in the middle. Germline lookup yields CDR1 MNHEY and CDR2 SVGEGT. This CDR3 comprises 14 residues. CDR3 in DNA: TGTGCCAGCAGTATAGGGGATCTCACAGATACGCAGTATTTT. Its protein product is CASSIGDLTDTQYF.

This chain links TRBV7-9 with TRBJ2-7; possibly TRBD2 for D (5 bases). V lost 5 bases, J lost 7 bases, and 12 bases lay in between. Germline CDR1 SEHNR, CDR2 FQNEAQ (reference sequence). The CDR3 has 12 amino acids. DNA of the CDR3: TGTGCCAGCAGCCGAGGGTTTGGGGAGCAGTACTTC. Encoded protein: CASSRGFGEQYF. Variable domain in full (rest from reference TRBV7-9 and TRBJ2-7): DTGVSQNPRHKITKRGQNVTFRCDPISEHNRLYWYRQTLGQGPEFLTYFQNEAQLEKSRLLSDRFSAERPKGSFSTLEIQRTEQGDSAMYLCASSRGFGEQYFGPGTRLTVT.

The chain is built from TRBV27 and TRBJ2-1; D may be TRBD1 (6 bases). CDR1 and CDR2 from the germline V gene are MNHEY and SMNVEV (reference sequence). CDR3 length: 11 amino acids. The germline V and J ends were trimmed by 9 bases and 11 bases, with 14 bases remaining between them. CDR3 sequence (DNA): TGTGCCAGTTCTACAGGGATTAAGCAGTTCTTC. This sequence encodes CASSTGIKQFF.

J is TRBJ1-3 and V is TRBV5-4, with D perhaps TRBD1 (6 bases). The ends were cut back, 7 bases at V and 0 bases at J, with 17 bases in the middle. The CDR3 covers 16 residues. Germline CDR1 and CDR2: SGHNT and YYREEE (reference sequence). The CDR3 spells CASSRVGGSSGNTIYF. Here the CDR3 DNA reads TGTGCCAGCTCACGAGTAGGGGGGAGCTCTGGAAACACCATATATTTT.

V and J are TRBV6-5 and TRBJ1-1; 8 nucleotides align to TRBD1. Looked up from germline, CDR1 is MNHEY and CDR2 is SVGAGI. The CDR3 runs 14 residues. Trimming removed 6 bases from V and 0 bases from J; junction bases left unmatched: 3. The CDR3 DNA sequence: TGTGCCAGCAGAACAGGGGGGGTGAACACTGAAGCTTTCTTT. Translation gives CASRTGGVNTEAFF.

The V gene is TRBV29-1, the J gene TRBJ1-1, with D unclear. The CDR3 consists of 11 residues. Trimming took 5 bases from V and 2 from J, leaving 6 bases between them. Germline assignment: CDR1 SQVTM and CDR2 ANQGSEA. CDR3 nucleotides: TGCAGCGTTATGTCTAACACTGAAGCTTTCTTT. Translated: CSVMSNTEAFF.

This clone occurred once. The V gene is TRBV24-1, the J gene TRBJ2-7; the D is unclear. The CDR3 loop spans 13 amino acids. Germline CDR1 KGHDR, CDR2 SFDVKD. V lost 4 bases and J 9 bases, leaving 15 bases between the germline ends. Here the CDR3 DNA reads TGTGCCACCAGTGACCCTCGAAGGCCCGCGCAGTACTTC. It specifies CATSDPRRPAQYF.

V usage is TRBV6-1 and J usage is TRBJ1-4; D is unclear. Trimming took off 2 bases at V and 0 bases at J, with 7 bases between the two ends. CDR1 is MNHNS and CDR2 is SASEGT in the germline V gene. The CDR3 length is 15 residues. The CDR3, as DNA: TGTGCCAGCAGTGAATTTGGACCAACTAATGAAAAACTGTTTTTT. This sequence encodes CASSEFGPTNEKLFF.

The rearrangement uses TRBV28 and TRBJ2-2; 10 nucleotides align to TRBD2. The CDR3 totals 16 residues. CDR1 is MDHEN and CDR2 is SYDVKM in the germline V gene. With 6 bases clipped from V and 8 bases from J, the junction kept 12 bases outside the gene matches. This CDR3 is CASSGRSGRVKGELFF. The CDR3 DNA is TGTGCCAGCAGCGGGAGGAGCGGGAGGGTCAAAGGGGAGCTGTTTTTT. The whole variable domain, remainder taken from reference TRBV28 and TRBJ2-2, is DVKVTQSSRYLVKRTGEKVFLECVQDMDHENMFWYRQDPGLGLRLIYFSYDVKMKEKGDIPEGYSVSREKKERFSLILESASTNQTSMYLCASSGRSGRVKGELFFGEGSRLTVL.

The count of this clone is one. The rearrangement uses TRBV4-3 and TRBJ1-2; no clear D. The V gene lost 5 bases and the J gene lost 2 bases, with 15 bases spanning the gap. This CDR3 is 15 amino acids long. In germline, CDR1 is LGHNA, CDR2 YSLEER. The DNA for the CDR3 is TGCGCCAGCAGCGATGGGTCGTCCGGGAACTATGGCTACACCTTC. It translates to CASSDGSSGNYGYTF.

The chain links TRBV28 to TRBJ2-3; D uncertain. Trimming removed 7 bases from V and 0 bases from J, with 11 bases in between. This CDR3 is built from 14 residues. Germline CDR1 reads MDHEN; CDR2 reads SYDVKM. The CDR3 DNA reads TGTGCCAGCAAGGAAAAAAAGAGCACAGATACGCAGTATTTT. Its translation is CASKEKKSTDTQYF.

In DNA form, the CDR3 reads TGTGCCACCAGCATCGGGACTAGCGGGACGGTAGATACGCAGTATTTT. Translating gives CATSIGTSGTVDTQYF. The chain employs TRBV15 and TRBJ2-3; 13 nucleotides align to TRBD2. This CDR3 spans 16 amino acids. CDR1 and CDR2 from the germline V gene are LNHNV and YYDKDF (reference sequence). V trimming: 4 bases; J trimming: 5 bases; junction bases outside the gene matches: 6.

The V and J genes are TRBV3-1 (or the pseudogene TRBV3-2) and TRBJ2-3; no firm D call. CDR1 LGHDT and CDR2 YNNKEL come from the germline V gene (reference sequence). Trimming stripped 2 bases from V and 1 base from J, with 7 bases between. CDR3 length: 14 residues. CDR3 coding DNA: TGTGCCAGCAGCCAATGGCAGGGCACAGATACGCAGTATTTT. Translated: CASSQWQGTDTQYF.

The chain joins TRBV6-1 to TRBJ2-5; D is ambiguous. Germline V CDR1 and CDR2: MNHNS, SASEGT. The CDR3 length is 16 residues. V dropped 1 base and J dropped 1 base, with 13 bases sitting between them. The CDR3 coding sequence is TGTGCCAGCAGTGAAGGTGGTGCAAAGCGCCAAGAGACCCAGTACTTC. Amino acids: CASSEGGAKRQETQYF.

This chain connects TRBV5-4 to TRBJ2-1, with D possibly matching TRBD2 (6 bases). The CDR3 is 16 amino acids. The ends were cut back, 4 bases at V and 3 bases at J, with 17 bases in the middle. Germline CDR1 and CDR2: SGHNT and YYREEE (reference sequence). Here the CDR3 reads CASSGGSGLNYNEQFF. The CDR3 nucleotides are TGTGCCAGCAGCGGGGGTTCGGGACTCAACTACAATGAGCAGTTCTTC.

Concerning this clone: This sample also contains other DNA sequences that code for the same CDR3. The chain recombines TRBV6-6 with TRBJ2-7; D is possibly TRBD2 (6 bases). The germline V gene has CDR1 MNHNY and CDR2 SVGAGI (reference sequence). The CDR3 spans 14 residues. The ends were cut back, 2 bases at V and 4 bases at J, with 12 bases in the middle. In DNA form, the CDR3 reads TGTGCCAGCAGTTACGGAGGGAGGAGGTACGAGCAGTACTTC. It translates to CASSYGGRRYEQYF.

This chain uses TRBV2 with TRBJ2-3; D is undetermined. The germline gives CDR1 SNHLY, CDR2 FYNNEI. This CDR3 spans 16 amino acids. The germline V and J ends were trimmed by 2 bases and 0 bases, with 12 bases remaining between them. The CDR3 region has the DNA TGTGCCAGCAGTGAATGGCCGGCAGTTAGCACAGATACGCAGTATTTT. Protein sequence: CASSEWPAVSTDTQYF.

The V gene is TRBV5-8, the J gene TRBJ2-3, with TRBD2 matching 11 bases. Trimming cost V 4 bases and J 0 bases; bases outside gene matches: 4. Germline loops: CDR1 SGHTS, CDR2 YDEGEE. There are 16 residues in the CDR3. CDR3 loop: CASSPWTSGSTDTQYF. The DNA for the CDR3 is TGTGCCAGCAGCCCCTGGACTAGCGGGAGCACAGATACGCAGTATTTT.

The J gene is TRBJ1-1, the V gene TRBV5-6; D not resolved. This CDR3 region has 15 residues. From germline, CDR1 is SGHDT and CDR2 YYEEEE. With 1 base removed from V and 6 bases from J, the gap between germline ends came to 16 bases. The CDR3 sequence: CASSLLGNPSPEAFF. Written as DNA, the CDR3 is TGTGCCAGCAGCTTGCTTGGAAATCCCTCGCCTGAAGCTTTCTTT.

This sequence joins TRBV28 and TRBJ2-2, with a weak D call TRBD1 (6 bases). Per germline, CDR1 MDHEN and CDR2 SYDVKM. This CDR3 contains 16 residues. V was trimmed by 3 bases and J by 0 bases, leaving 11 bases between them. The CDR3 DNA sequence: TGTGCCAGCAGTTTGAGGACAGATTCGAACACCGGGGAGCTGTTTTTT. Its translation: CASSLRTDSNTGELFF. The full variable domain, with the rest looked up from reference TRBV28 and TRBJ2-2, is DVKVTQSSRYLVKRTGEKVFLECVQDMDHENMFWYRQDPGLGLRLIYFSYDVKMKEKGDIPEGYSVSREKKERFSLILESASTNQTSMYLCASSLRTDSNTGELFFGEGSRLTVL.

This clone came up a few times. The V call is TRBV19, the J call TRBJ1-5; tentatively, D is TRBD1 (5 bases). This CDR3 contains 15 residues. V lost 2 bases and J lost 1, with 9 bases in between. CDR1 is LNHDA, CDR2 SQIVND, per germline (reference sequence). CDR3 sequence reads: CASSILGGSNQPQHF. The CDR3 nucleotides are TGTGCCAGTAGTATATTGGGGGGAAGCAATCAGCCCCAGCATTTT. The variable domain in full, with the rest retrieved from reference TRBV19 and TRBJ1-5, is DGGITQSPKYLFRKEGQNVTLSCEQNLNHDAMYWYRQDPGQGLRLIYYSQIVNDFQKGDIAEGYSVSREKKESFPLTVTSAQKNPTAFYLCASSILGGSNQPQHFGDGTRLSIL.

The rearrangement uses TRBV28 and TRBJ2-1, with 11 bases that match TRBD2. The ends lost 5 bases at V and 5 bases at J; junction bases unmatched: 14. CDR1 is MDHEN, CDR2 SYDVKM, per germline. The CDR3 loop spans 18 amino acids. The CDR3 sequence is CASSPIAGGPNTHNEQFF. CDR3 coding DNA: TGTGCCAGCAGTCCAATAGCGGGAGGGCCAAATACCCACAATGAGCAGTTCTTC. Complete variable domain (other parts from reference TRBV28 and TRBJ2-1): DVKVTQSSRYLVKRTGEKVFLECVQDMDHENMFWYRQDPGLGLRLIYFSYDVKMKEKGDIPEGYSVSREKKERFSLILESASTNQTSMYLCASSPIAGGPNTHNEQFFGPGTRLTVL.

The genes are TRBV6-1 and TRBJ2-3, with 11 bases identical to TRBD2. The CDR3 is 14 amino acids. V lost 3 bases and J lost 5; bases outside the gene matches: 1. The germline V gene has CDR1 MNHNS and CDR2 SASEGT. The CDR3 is CASSDTSGRDTQYF. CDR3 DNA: TGTGCCAGCAGTGATACTAGCGGGAGAGATACGCAGTATTTT.

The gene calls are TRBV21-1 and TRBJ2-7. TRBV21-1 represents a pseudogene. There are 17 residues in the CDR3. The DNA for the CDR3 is TGTGCCAGCAGCAAAGTCCAACAGGGAGGTAAAACCTACGAGCAGTACTTC. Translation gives CASSKVQQGGKTYEQYF.

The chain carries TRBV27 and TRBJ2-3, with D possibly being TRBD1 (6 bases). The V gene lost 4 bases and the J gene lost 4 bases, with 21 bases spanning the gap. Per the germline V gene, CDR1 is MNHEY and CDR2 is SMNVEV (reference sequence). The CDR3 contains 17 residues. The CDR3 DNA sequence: TGTGCCAGCAGTTCCCTTCAACCCACAGGGCGCGCAGATACGCAGTATTTT. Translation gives CASSSLQPTGRADTQYF.

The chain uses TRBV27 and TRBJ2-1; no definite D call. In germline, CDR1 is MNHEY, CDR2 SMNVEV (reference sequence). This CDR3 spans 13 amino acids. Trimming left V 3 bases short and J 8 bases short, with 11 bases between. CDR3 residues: CASSFPRSDEQFF. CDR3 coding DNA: TGTGCCAGCAGTTTCCCCAGATCGGATGAGCAGTTCTTC.

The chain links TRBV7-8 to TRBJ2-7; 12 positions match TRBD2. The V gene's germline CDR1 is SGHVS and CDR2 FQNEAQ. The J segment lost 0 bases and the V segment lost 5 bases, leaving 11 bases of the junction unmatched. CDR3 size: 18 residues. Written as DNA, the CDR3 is TGTGCCAGCAGCGCCCGGACTAGCGGGAAAGCTCACTCCTACGAGCAGTACTTC. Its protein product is CASSARTSGKAHSYEQYF.